What follows are 31 T cell receptor beta chains derived from one specimen sequenced in a study of shared clonotypes between healthy human individuals. The repertoire was sequenced with immunoSEQ multiplex PCR; TCRdb's copy has only in-frame clones and lacks some. Counted here are about 2 million clones, roughly 94% occurring once; the ten biggest clones make up roughly 1%. In the naive CD8 group, cells lacked CD45RO and were positively selected for CCR7, so terminally differentiated effector memory CD45RA+ cells were left out. The sample consisted of naive CD8+ T cells sorted from blood. The receptors were gathered from a man aged 18 to 29 in good health.

V gene TRBV14 combines with J gene TRBJ1-2, with a weak D call TRBD1 (6 bases). This CDR3 spans 18 amino acids. Germline V CDR1 and CDR2: SGHDN, FVKESK. Trimming cost V 0 bases and J 11 bases, with 28 bases left between them. CDR3: CASSQDNPAGEGQSQYTF. DNA of the CDR3: TGTGCCAGCAGCCAAGATAATCCTGCAGGGGAGGGCCAGAGTCAGTACACCTTC.

Comments on this clone: The sample holds other DNA sequences that translate to the same CDR3. This chain links TRBV5-1 with TRBJ1-1; D unclear. This CDR3 comprises 13 residues. V was shortened by 4 bases and J by 2 bases, with 9 bases between the two germline ends. CDR1 and CDR2 from the germline V gene are SGHRS and YFSETQ. The CDR3 sequence is CASSPIVNTEAFF. DNA for the CDR3: TGCGCCAGCAGCCCCATAGTTAACACTGAAGCTTTCTTT.

About this clone: In this CDR3 the conserved last residue, phenylalanine or tryptophan, is missing, so a read error is likely. This chain uses TRBV30 with TRBJ2-4, with D possibly TRBD2 on 6 matching bases. V was trimmed by 2 bases and J by 0 bases, leaving 11 bases between them. This CDR3 is built from 15 residues. Germline values: CDR1 GTSNPN, CDR2 SVGIG (reference sequence). CDR3 in DNA: TGTGCCTGGAGTATCGGGGAGGCAGCCAAAAACATTCAGTACCTC. It yields the protein CAWSIGEAAKNIQYL.

The V and J genes are TRBV4-1 and TRBJ2-3, with 13 positions matching TRBD2. Unmatched junction bases numbered 4, after V lost 1 base and J lost 3 bases. Germline V lookup: CDR1 MGHRA, CDR2 YSYEKL. The CDR3 is 17 residues long. The CDR3, as DNA: TGCGCCAGCAGCCAAGTCACTAGCGGGGGGGCTACAGATACGCAGTATTTT. Protein sequence: CASSQVTSGGATDTQYF.

The chain recombines TRBV30 with TRBJ2-2; 10 nucleotides align to TRBD2. This CDR3 spans 15 amino acids. Germline V gives CDR1 GTSNPN, CDR2 SVGIG (reference sequence). The trim removed 2 bases at V and 5 bases at J, leaving 5 bases unmatched. The CDR3 DNA follows: TGTGCCTGGAGTATCCTAGCGGGAGATACCGGGGAGCTGTTTTTT. It codes for CAWSILAGDTGELFF.

V is TRBV6-5 and J is TRBJ2-5; no reliable D call. The CDR3 consists of 14 residues. V lost 0 bases, J lost 2 bases, and 7 bases lay in between. Germline CDR1 and CDR2: MNHEY and SVGAGI. The CDR3 sequence is CASSYSNLQETQYF. The CDR3 DNA sequence: TGTGCCAGCAGTTACTCAAACCTACAAGAGACCCAGTACTTC.

The gene calls are TRBV10-1 and TRBJ1-6, with D tentatively TRBD1 (6 bases). The CDR3 has 16 amino acids. V lost 0 bases, J lost 8 bases, and 14 bases lay in between. The germline V gene encodes CDR1 WNHNN and CDR2 SYGVQD (reference sequence). The CDR3 is CASSESGGPLDSPLHF. CDR3 nucleotides: TGCGCCAGCAGTGAGTCCGGGGGCCCTCTTGATTCACCCCTCCACTTT.

The V and J genes are TRBV9 and TRBJ1-2; D ambiguous. The CDR3 consists of 11 residues. Germline values: CDR1 SGDLS, CDR2 YYNGEE. Trimming removed 3 bases from V and 5 bases from J, with 5 bases in between. CDR3 protein: CASSAEYGYTF. CDR3 nucleotide sequence: TGTGCCAGCAGCGCCGAATATGGCTACACCTTC. The variable domain in full, with the rest retrieved from reference TRBV9 and TRBJ1-2, is DSGVTQTPKHLITATGQRVTLRCSPRSGDLSVYWYQQSLDQGLQFLIQYYNGEERAKGNILERFSAQQFPDLHSELNLSSLELGDSALYFCASSAEYGYTFGSGTRLTVV.

The V gene is TRBV7-9, the J gene TRBJ2-2, with D tentatively TRBD2 (5 bases). The CDR3 has 15 residues. V lost 3 bases, J lost 7 bases, and 15 bases lay in between. CDR1 and CDR2 (germline): SEHNR, FQNEAQ (reference sequence). The CDR3 DNA follows: TGTGCCAGCAGCTTTCCCGGGGAAGAGGACGGGGAGCTGTTTTTT. It encodes CASSFPGEEDGELFF.

V is TRBV5-1 and J is TRBJ2-1; D may be TRBD2 (5 bases). CDR1 is SGHRS and CDR2 is YFSETQ in the germline V gene. The CDR3 loop spans 15 amino acids. V was pared by 0 bases and J by 8 bases, with 15 bases between. The CDR3: CASSLGGLTLDEQFF. CDR3 nucleotides: TGCGCCAGCAGCTTGGGAGGACTCACCTTGGATGAGCAGTTCTTC.

This clone was counted a single time. The V gene is TRBV4-3, the J gene TRBJ2-3, with D possibly TRBD2 on 6 matching bases. Germline V CDR1 and CDR2: LGHNA, YSLEER. The V end was cut by 1 base, the J end by 6 bases, with 8 bases between. The CDR3 totals 13 residues. CDR3 DNA sequence: TGCGCCAGCAGCCAAGGGGGGGTGGATACGCAGTATTTT. This translates into CASSQGGVDTQYF.

The V call is TRBV6-1, the J call TRBJ2-1; no definite D call. Trimming left V 2 bases short and J 8 bases short, with 13 bases between. The CDR3 has 14 amino acids. Germline CDR1 and CDR2: MNHNS and SASEGT. The CDR3 region is CASSERSVLDEQFF. The CDR3, as DNA: TGTGCCAGCAGTGAACGGTCCGTTCTCGATGAGCAGTTCTTC.

This clone was detected a few times. This sample includes further DNA sequences coding for the same CDR3. The rearrangement joins TRBV7-6 to TRBJ2-7; D is uncertain. The CDR3 is made up of 13 amino acids. Between the trimmed V and J ends, which lost 0 bases and 3 bases, there was a span of 6 bases. CDR1 and CDR2 from the germline V gene are SGHVS and FNYEAQ. The CDR3 DNA reads TGTGCCAGCAGCTTAGCAGGGAACTACGAGCAGTACTTC. It yields the protein CASSLAGNYEQYF.

Worth noting for this clone: Additional DNA sequences in this sample encode the identical CDR3. This chain connects TRBV6-5 to TRBJ1-1; D is possibly TRBD1 (5 bases). CDR3 length: 13 amino acids. Germline V gene sequence: CDR1 MNHEY, CDR2 SVGAGI. The ends were cut back, 0 bases at V and 4 bases at J, with 6 bases in the middle. CDR3 bases: TGTGCCAGCAGTTACTCGCAGGGCACTGAAGCTTTCTTT. It yields the protein CASSYSQGTEAFF.

V is TRBV29-1 and J is TRBJ2-7; TRBD1 agrees at 9 bases. This CDR3 has 14 amino acids. Trimming at V came to 6 bases and at J to 6 bases, leaving 12 bases not matched to a gene. Germline V gene data show CDR1 as SQVTM and CDR2 as ANQGSEA. For the CDR3, the DNA is TGCAGCGTGAATAGACCGGGACAGGGTCCCGAGCAGTACTTC. This gives the protein CSVNRPGQGPEQYF.

This chain joins TRBV27 and TRBJ1-4; D unclear. Trimming removed 2 bases at V and 6 bases at J, with 16 bases between. The CDR3 contains 16 residues. Germline values: CDR1 MNHEY, CDR2 SMNVEV (reference sequence). The CDR3 region has the DNA TGTGCCAGCAGTTTAATAAGGTGGGAGGAGGATGAAAAACTGTTTTTT. The encoded protein is CASSLIRWEEDEKLFF.

This chain links TRBV5-1 with TRBJ2-3; D uncertain. The CDR3 length is 16 residues. With 5 bases removed from V and 0 bases from J, the gap between germline ends came to 16 bases. Germline V CDR1 and CDR2: SGHRS, YFSETQ. The CDR3 reads CASSPGFLDSTDTQYF. CDR3 bases: TGCGCCAGCAGTCCCGGGTTTCTGGACAGCACAGATACGCAGTATTTT.

The chain has TRBV2 and TRBJ2-4, with 13 bases aligning to TRBD2. After removal of 0 bases from V and 8 bases from J, the junction contained 4 bases not matched to a gene. CDR1 and CDR2 from the germline V gene are SNHLY and FYNNEI. The CDR3 covers 16 residues. CDR3 coding DNA: TGTGCCAGCAGTGAAGCCGGACTAGCGGGAGTTGACATTCAGTACTTC. It specifies CASSEAGLAGVDIQYF.

The chain carries TRBV6-5 and TRBJ2-7; 7 bases are shared with TRBD1. Germline trimming cut 6 bases from V and 2 bases from J; bases unmatched to any gene: 7. This CDR3 comprises 14 residues. CDR1 and CDR2 from the germline V gene are MNHEY and SVGAGI. The CDR3 region is CASSPGQVTYEQYF. The CDR3 DNA is TGTGCCAGCAGCCCAGGACAGGTTACCTACGAGCAGTACTTC.

The chain is built from TRBV5-1 and TRBJ2-7; D is uncertain. Per the germline V gene, CDR1 is SGHRS and CDR2 is YFSETQ. This CDR3 region has 14 residues. V was shortened by 4 bases and J by 4 bases, with 15 bases between the two germline ends. CDR3 sequence reads: CASSVDVSLYEQYF. Written as DNA, the CDR3 is TGCGCCAGCAGCGTGGACGTAAGTCTTTACGAGCAGTACTTC.

This chain joins TRBV4-1 and TRBJ2-7; 9 bases map to TRBD1. The trim removed 1 base at V and 5 bases at J, leaving 6 bases unmatched. The CDR3 has 15 amino acids. Per germline, CDR1 MGHRA and CDR2 YSYEKL. Here the CDR3 DNA reads TGCGCCAGCAGCCAAGCGGGACAGGGAGGGGACGAGCAGTACTTC. It yields the protein CASSQAGQGGDEQYF.

The J gene is TRBJ2-6, the V gene TRBV6-1, with D unresolved. Trimming removed 3 bases at V and 2 bases at J, with 14 bases between. Germline V gene sequence: CDR1 MNHNS, CDR2 SASEGT. CDR3 length: 17 amino acids. The CDR3 DNA reads as TGTGCCAGCAGTGACGTGGCGGTAACGCCTGGGGCCAACGTCCTGACTTTC. Amino acids: CASSDVAVTPGANVLTF.

The chain recombines TRBV4-1 with TRBJ2-3; 7 nucleotides match TRBD1. Germline trimming cut 1 base from V and 6 bases from J; bases unmatched to any gene: 7. The CDR3 length is 15 residues. The V gene's germline CDR1 is MGHRA and CDR2 YSYEKL. DNA for the CDR3: TGCGCCAGCAGCCAAGTTCACAGGGGATACGATACGCAGTATTTT. Translation gives CASSQVHRGYDTQYF.

CDR3 amino acids: CASSAYNEQFF. CDR3 bases: TGTGCCAGCAGTGCATACAATGAGCAGTTCTTC. This chain links TRBV25-1 with TRBJ2-1, with D unresolved. With 4 bases removed from V and 4 bases from J, the gap between germline ends came to 2 bases. Germline assignment: CDR1 MGHDK and CDR2 SYGVNS. The CDR3 runs 11 residues.

The DNA of the CDR3 is TGTGCCATCAGTGAAGCGGGCAATGAGCAGTTCTTC. It encodes CAISEAGNEQFF. This chain connects TRBV10-3 to TRBJ2-1; D might be TRBD2 (6 bases). The CDR3 runs to 12 residues. Germline assignment: CDR1 ENHRY and CDR2 SYGVKD. Trimming pared 3 bases from V and 6 bases from J, leaving 6 bases between.

This chain joins TRBV27 and TRBJ2-7; 8 nucleotides match TRBD2. With 5 bases clipped from V and 2 bases from J, the junction kept 5 bases outside the gene matches. The CDR3 runs to 14 residues. CDR1 and CDR2 from the germline V gene are MNHEY and SMNVEV (reference sequence). CDR3 region: CASSIAGPTYEQYF. The DNA for the CDR3 is TGTGCCAGCAGTATAGCGGGGCCAACCTACGAGCAGTACTTC.

This sequence joins TRBV30 and TRBJ1-1; D gene unclear. From germline, CDR1 is GTSNPN and CDR2 SVGIG (reference sequence). V gave up 4 bases and J gave up 1 base, with 16 bases separating them. This CDR3 contains 15 residues. Here the CDR3 reads CAWMRLRAGNTEAFF. DNA for the CDR3: TGTGCCTGGATGCGTCTCCGGGCTGGGAACACTGAAGCTTTCTTT. Full variable domain (remainder filled in from reference TRBV30 and TRBJ1-1): SQTIHQWPATLVQPVGSPLSLECTVEGTSNPNLYWYRQAAGRGLQLLFYSVGIGQISSEVPQNLSASRPQDRQFILSSKKLLLSDSGFYLCAWMRLRAGNTEAFFGQGTRLTVV.

V gene TRBV20-1 combines with J gene TRBJ2-1; D is perhaps TRBD2 (6 bases). Trimming removed 0 bases at V and 13 bases at J, with 10 bases between. This CDR3 spans 11 amino acids. Germline V lookup: CDR1 DFQATT, CDR2 SNEGSKA (reference sequence). The CDR3 nucleotides read TGCAGTGCTAGAGATGGGACTGGCCAGTTCTTC. Its protein product is CSARDGTGQFF.

The V and J genes are TRBV9 and TRBJ2-7; 10 bases line up with TRBD1. Germline V CDR1 and CDR2: SGDLS, YYNGEE. Unmatched junction bases numbered 5, after V lost 2 bases and J lost 3 bases. There are 15 residues in the CDR3. The CDR3: CASSVGTGEIYEQYF. As DNA, the CDR3 is TGTGCCAGCAGCGTTGGGACAGGGGAGATCTACGAGCAGTACTTC. Together with reference TRBV9 and TRBJ2-7, the CDR3 gives the full variable domain: DSGVTQTPKHLITATGQRVTLRCSPRSGDLSVYWYQQSLDQGLQFLIQYYNGEERAKGNILERFSAQQFPDLHSELNLSSLELGDSALYFCASSVGTGEIYEQYFGPGTRLTVT.

This rearrangement joins TRBV19 to TRBJ2-3, with D unclear. Trimming left V 5 bases short and J 2 bases short, with 8 bases between. The CDR3 covers 13 residues. Germline V CDR1 and CDR2: LNHDA, SQIVND (reference sequence). Here the CDR3 DNA reads TGTGCCAGTAGTGGGTACAACACAGATACGCAGTATTTT. Amino acids: CASSGYNTDTQYF.

The chain carries TRBV7-2 and TRBJ1-2; TRBD1 aligns across 7 bases. Germline loops: CDR1 SGHTA, CDR2 FQGNSA. V dropped 1 base and J dropped 2; count of bases not matched to a gene: 13. The CDR3 has 18 residues. CDR3 DNA: TGTGCCAGCAGCTTAGTACCCCGAGGCAGGGGGATCAACTATGGCTACACCTTC. It codes for CASSLVPRGRGINYGYTF. The variable domain in full, with the rest retrieved from reference TRBV7-2 and TRBJ1-2, is GAGVSQSPSNKVTEKGKDVELRCDPISGHTALYWYRQSLGQGLEFLIYFQGNSAPDKSGLPSDRFSAERTGGSVSTLTIQRTQQEDSAVYLCASSLVPRGRGINYGYTFGSGTRLTVV.